A selection of T cell receptor beta chains follows, all from one sample in a study of T cells expressing NK-cell markers. TCRdb re-called the 5' RACE reads; every CDR3 protein appears as one record, without DNA. In all, the sample yields 250,000 to 300,000 distinct CDR3 sequences. Sequencing was carried out using blood T cells: a sorted CD56 or NKG2C T cell subset, CD4+ or CD8+ T cells, or bulk PBMC T cells (not recorded which). The receptors come from a man between 18 and 35 years old in good health. The CDR3 runs from the conserved cysteine through the conserved F or W. Fields, in order: J gene, V gene, CDR3 protein.

TRBJ2-3 | TRBV4-3 | CASSQERARADTQYF
TRBJ1-4 | TRBV27 | CASSRQGAAEKLFF
TRBJ2-3 | TRBV4-3 | CASSRDVSTGKITQYF
TRBJ2-3 | TRBV5-4 | CASSLGSSGSTDTQYF
TRBJ2-1 | TRBV29-1 | CSVSGTSMGEQFF
TRBJ2-2 | TRBV6-1 | CASSATSANTGELFF
TRBJ2-7 | TRBV19 | CASTAHGRSGEQYF
TRBJ1-5 | TRBV20-1 | CSANSRRDTLRDQPQHF
TRBJ2-3 | TRBV15 | CATSRDHLAGGKDTQYF
TRBJ1-1 | TRBV20-1 | CSASRTGIETEAFF
TRBJ2-7 | TRBV5-1 | CASSLSRPLSYEQYF
TRBJ2-3 | TRBV20-1 | CSALHNSGKSTDTQYF
TRBJ2-6 | TRBV12-3/TRBV12-4 | CASREYPSVSAASGANVLTF
TRBJ2-5 | TRBV20-1 | CSAREGEIPQYF
TRBJ1-4 | TRBV7-2 | CASMRTAKNEKLFF
TRBJ2-3 | TRBV27 | CASKQTVDRGWGDTQYF
TRBJ1-5 | TRBV12-3/TRBV12-4 | CASSFAEGNQPQHF
TRBJ2-5 | TRBV7-8 | CASSFSARETQYF
TRBJ1-2 | TRBV10-3 | CATRGEDKGSNYGYTF
TRBJ1-1 | TRBV11-3 | CASSFQGEGTEAFF
TRBJ2-5 | TRBV4-2 | CASSQSGRVETQYF
TRBJ2-5 | TRBV20-1 | CSARLAETQYF
TRBJ2-3 | TRBV6-2/TRBV6-3 | CASSYGAGGVEQYF
TRBJ2-7 | TRBV28 | CASSLGRANEQYF
TRBJ2-7 | TRBV9 | CASSRGGASSYEQYF
TRBJ2-2 | TRBV6-6 | CASSPRRSGELFF
TRBJ2-1 | TRBV9 | CASSVDQSIDNEQFF
TRBJ2-1 | TRBV11-2 | CASSLEGLAAYNEQFF
TRBJ1-2 | TRBV24-1 | CATSDRRLGGYTF
TRBJ2-7 | TRBV7-2 | CASSTRTNLWEQYF
TRBJ1-2 | TRBV15 | CATSRDLGEGNYGYTF
TRBJ1-2 | TRBV29-1 | CSASDRGISGYTF
TRBJ2-7 | TRBV4-3 | CASSLLTGTGDPYEQYF
TRBJ1-4 | TRBV30 | CAWKESWDEKLFF
TRBJ1-2 | TRBV7-8 | CASSVKGAGYTF
TRBJ2-1 | TRBV11-2 | CASRTWGQQYNEQFF
TRBJ2-2 | TRBV5-4 | CASSSLSGLKNTGELFF
TRBJ1-4 | TRBV20-1 | CSARPGQGEKLFF
TRBJ2-7 | TRBV5-4 | CASSLDRAEQYF
TRBJ2-1 | TRBV12-3/TRBV12-4 | CASRKQTGGYNEQFF
TRBJ2-7 | TRBV12-3/TRBV12-4 | CASSPGLAGVGEQYF
TRBJ2-3 | TRBV12-3/TRBV12-4 | CASRLALTDTQYF
TRBJ2-2 | TRBV11-3 | CASSLDRGGPGELFF
TRBJ2-3 | TRBV14 | CASSLGPPDTQYF
TRBJ2-7 | TRBV28 | CASSRTGLLDEQYF
TRBJ1-2 | TRBV20-1 | CSAMDRGNYGYTF
TRBJ2-1 | TRBV12-3/TRBV12-4 | CASSLTGREANEQFF